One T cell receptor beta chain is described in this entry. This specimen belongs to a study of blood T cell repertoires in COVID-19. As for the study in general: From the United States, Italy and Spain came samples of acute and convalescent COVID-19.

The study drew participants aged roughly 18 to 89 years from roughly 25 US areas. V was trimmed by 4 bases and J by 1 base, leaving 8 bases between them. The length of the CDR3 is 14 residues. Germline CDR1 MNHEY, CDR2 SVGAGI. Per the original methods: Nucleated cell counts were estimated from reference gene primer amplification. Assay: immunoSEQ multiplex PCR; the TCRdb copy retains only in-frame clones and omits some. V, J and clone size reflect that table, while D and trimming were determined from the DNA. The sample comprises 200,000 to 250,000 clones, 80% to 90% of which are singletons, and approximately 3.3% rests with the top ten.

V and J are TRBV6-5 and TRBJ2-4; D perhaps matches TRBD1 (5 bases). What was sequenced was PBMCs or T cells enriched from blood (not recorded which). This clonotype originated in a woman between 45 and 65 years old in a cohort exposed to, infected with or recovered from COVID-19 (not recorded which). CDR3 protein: CASSSPGAKNIQYF. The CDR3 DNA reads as TGTGCCAGCAGTTCCCCAGGGGCCAAAAACATTCAGTACTTC.